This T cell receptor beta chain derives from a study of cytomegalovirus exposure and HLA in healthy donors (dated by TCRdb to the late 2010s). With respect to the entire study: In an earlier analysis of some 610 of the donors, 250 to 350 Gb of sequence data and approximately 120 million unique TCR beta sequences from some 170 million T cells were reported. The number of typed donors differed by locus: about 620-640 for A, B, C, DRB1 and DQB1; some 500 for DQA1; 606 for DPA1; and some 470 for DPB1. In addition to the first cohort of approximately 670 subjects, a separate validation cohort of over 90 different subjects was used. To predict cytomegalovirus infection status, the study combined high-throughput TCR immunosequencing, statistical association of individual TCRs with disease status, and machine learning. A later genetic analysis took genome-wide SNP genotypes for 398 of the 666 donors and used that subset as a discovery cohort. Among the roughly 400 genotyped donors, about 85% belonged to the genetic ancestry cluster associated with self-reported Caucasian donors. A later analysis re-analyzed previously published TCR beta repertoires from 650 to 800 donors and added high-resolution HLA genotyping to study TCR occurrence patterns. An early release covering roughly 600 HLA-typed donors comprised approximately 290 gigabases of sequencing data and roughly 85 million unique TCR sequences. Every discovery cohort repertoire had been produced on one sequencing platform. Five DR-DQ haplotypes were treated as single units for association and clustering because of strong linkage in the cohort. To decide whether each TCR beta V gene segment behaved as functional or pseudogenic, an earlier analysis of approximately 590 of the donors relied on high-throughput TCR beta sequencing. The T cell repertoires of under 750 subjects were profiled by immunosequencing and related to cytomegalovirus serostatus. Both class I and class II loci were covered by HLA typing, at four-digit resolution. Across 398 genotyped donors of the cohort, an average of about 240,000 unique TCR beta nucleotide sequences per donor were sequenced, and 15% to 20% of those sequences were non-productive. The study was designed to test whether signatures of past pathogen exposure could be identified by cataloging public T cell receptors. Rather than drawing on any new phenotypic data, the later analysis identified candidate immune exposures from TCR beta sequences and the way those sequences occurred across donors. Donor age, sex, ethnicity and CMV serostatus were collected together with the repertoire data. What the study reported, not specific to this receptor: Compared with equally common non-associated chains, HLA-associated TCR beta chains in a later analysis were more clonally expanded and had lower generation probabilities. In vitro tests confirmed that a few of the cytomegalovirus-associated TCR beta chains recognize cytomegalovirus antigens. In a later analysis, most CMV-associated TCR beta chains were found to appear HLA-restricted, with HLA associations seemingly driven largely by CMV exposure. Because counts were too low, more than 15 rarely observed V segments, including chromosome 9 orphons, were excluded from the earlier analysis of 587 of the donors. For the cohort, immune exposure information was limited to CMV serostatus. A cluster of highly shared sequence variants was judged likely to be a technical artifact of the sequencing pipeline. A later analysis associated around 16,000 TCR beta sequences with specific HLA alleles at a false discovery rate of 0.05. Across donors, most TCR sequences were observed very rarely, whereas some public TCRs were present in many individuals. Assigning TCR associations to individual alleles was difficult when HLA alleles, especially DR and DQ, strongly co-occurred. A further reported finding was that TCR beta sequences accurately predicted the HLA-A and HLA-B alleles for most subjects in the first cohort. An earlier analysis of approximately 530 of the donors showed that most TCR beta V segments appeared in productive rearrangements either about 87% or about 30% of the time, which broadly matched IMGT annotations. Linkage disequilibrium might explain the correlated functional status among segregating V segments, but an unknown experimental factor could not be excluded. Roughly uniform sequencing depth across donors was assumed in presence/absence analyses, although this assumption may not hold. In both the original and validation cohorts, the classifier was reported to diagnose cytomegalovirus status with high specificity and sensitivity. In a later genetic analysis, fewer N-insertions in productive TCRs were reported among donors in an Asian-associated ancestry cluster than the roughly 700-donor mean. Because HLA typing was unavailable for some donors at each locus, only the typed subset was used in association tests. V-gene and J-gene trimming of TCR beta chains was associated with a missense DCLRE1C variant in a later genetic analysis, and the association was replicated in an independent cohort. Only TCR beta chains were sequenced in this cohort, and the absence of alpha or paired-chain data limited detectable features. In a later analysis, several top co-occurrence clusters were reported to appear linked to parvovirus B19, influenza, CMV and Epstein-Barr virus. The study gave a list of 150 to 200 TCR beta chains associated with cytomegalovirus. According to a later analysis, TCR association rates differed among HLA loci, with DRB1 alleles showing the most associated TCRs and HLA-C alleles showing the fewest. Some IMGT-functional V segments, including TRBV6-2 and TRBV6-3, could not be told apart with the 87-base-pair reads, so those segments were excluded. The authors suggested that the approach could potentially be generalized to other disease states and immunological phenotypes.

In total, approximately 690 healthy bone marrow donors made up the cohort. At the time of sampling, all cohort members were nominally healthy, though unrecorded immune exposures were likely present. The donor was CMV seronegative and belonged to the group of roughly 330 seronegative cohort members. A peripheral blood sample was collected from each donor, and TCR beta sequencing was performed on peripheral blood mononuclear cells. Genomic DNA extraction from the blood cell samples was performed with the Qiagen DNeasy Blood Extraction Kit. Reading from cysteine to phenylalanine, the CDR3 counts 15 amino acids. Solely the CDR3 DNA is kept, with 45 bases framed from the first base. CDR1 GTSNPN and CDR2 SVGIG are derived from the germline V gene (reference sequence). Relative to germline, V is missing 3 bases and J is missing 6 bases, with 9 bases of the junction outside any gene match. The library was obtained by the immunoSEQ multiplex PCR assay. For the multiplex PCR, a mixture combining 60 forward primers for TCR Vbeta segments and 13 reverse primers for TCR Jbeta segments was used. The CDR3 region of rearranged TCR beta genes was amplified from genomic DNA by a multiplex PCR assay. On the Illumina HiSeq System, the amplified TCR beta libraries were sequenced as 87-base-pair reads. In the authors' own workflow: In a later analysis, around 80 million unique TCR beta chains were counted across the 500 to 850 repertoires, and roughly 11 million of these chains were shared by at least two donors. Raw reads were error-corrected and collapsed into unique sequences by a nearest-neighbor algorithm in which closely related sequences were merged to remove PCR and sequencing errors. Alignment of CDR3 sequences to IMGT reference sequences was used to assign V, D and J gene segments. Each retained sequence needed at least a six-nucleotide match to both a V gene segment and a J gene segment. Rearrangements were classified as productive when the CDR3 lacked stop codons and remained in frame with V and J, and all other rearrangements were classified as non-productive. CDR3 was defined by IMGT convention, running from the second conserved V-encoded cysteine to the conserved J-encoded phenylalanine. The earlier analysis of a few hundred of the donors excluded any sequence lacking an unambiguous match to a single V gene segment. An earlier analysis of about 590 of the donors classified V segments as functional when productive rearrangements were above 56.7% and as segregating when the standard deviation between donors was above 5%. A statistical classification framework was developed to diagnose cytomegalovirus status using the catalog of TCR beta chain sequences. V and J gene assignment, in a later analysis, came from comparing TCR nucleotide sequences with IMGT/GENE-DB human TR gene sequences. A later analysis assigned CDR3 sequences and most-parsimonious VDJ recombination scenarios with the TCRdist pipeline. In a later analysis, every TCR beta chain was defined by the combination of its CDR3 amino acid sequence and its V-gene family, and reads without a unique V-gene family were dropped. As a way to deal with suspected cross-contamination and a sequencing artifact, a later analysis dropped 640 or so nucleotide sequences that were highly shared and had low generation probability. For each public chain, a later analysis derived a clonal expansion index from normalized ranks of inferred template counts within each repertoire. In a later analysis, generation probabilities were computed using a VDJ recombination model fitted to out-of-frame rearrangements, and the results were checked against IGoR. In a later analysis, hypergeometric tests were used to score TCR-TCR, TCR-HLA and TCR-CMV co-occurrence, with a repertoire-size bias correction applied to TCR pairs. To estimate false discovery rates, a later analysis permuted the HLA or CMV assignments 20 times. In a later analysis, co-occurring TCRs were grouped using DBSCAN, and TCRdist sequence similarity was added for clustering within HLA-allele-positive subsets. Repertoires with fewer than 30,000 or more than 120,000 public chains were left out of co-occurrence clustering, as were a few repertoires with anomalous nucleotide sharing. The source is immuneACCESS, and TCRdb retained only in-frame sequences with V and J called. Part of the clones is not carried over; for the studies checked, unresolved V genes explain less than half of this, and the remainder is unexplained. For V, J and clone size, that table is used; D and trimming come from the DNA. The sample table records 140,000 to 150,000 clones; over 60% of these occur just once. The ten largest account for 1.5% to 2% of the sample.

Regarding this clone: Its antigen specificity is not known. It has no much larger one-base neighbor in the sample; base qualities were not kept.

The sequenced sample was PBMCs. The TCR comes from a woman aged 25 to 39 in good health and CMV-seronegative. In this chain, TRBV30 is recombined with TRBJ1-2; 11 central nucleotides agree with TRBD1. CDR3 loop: CAWSSGTGGVDGYTF. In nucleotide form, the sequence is TGTGCCTGGAGCTCGGGGACAGGGGGGGTAGATGGCTACACCTTC.